The text below deals with one T cell receptor beta chain. A read error may be the cause here, since a much bigger clone is one base away. This is likely a read error, given that the CDR3 carries no conserved phenylalanine or tryptophan at its end. Amplified TCR beta CDR3 regions came from RNA transcripts. The HTBI primer set served for first-round RT-PCR of the TCR CDR3. TCRdb re-called the multiplex PCR reads through MiXCR, storing one row per CDR3 protein. The data hold approximately 400,000 distinct CDR3 sequences, with about 15% observed a single time. The data were obtained in a study of T cells in Graves' hyperthyroidism and ophthalmopathy. When ophthalmopathy did not progress within 18 months, Graves' hyperthyroidism was considered stable. Patients between 18 and 65 years old had hyperthyroidism, newly diagnosed and lasting under 2 months. Exclusion criteria comprised uncontrolled infection, other autoimmune disease, pregnancy or lactation.

The sample consisted of blood. The source of this sequence is a woman between 25 and 40 years old with Graves' hyperthyroidism.

CDR3 DNA sequence: TGCAGTGCCCCGGGACAGTCCTACGAGCAGTACCTC. This sequence encodes CSAPGQSYEQYL. The chain links TRBV20-1 to TRBJ2-7; TRBD1 matches 7 bases. The ends lost 6 bases at V and 1 base at J; junction bases unmatched: 3. The germline V gene encodes CDR1 DFQATT and CDR2 SNEGSKA (reference sequence). The CDR3 length is 12 residues.